These T cell receptor beta chains were read from a single sample in a study of radiotherapy plus CTLA-4 blockade in lung cancer. Sequencing used immunoSEQ multiplex PCR; TCRdb keeps in-frame clones, though not all of them. The sample gives about 98,000 clones, approximately 78% of which show up once; 3.4% is in the top ten. The starting material was peripheral blood, obtained from a patient treated with radiotherapy plus ipilimumab. These receptors came from a human donor with non-small cell lung cancer who had a partial response to radiotherapy plus ipilimumab. Each CDR3 is given with its conserved first and last residue. D genes are given only for firm matches. For some rows the clone size is stated as once, few or many, or as a class when expanded; others skip it.

D gene	clone size	V gene	J gene	CDR3 protein	CDR3 DNA
NA	NA	TRBV19	TRBJ2-5	CASSPTWAQETQYF	TGTGCCAGTAGTCCGACGTGGGCACAAGAGACCCAGTACTTC
TRBD2	NA	TRBV7-9	TRBJ2-7	CASSAGTSESYEQYF	TGTGCCAGCAGTGCCGGGACTAGCGAGTCCTACGAGCAGTACTTC
NA	NA	TRBV7-3	TRBJ2-2	CASSFRSGELFF	TGTGCCAGCAGCTTTCGTTCCGGGGAGCTGTTTTTT
NA	NA	TRBV9	TRBJ1-3	CASSVGTTSTTQNTIYF	TGTGCCAGCAGCGTGGGTACGACTTCCACTACCCAAAACACCATATATTTT
TRBD2	NA	TRBV14	TRBJ2-1	CASSRSTGTSGYNEQFF	TGTGCCAGCAGCCGTTCAACCGGGACTAGCGGGTACAATGAGCAGTTCTTC
NA	NA	TRBV6-5	TRBJ1-2	CASSPAGYGYTF	TGCGCCAGCAGTCCCGCCGGTTATGGCTACACCTTC
TRBD2	NA	TRBV5-1	TRBJ2-1	CASSKALLSGSRDEQFF	TGCGCCAGCAGCAAGGCCCTCCTTAGCGGGAGTAGGGATGAGCAGTTCTTC
TRBD1	NA	TRBV27	TRBJ1-4	CASSDRGWEKLFF	TGTGCCAGCAGTGACAGGGGTTGGGAAAAACTGTTTTTT
NA	NA	TRBV18	TRBJ1-1	CASSPFTGRDANTEAFF	TGTGCCAGCTCACCATTTACAGGGAGGGATGCGAACACTGAAGCTTTCTTT
NA	NA	TRBV2	TRBJ2-5	CASRNGGEETQYF	TGTGCCAGCAGAAACGGAGGGGAAGAGACCCAGTACTTC
TRBD1	NA	TRBV5-1	TRBJ1-3	CASSLLGQGAENTIYF	TGCGCCAGCAGCTTACTAGGGCAGGGGGCGGAAAACACCATATATTTT
TRBD1	NA	TRBV15	TRBJ2-1	CATSSPGTGVHEQFF	TGTGCCACCAGCAGCCCCGGGACAGGAGTCCATGAGCAGTTCTTC
TRBD2	NA	TRBV7-9	TRBJ2-7	CASSPGTSGTEQYF	TGTGCCAGCAGCCCAGGGACTAGCGGTACCGAGCAGTACTTC
TRBD2	NA	TRBV7-2	TRBJ2-1	CASSLRLAGVRNEQFF	TGTGCCAGCAGCCTGCGACTAGCGGGAGTAAGGAATGAGCAGTTCTTC
TRBD1	once	TRBV29-1	TRBJ1-4	CSVDSGGKLFF	TGCAGCGTTGACTCAGGGGGCAAACTGTTTTTT
TRBD1	NA	TRBV6-1	TRBJ2-7	CASSEYGTAYEQYF	TGTGCCAGCAGTGAATACGGGACAGCCTACGAGCAGTACTTC
NA	NA	TRBV6-1	TRBJ2-5	CASRSGEFRETQYF	TGTGCCAGCAGGTCAGGGGAGTTTAGGGAGACCCAGTACTTC